What follows is one TCR beta chain and its context. Reverse transcription of about 0.45 to 1 ug RNA was carried out with random hexamers. By means of immunoSEQ multiplex PCR, TCR beta CDR3 spanning 54 Vbeta and 13 Jbeta underwent amplification. TCRdb analysed the immunoSEQ multiplex PCR reads with MiXCR anew, one entry per CDR3 protein. The data show about 300,000 distinct CDR3 sequences, with approximately 81% seen just once and around 0.11% held by the top ten. The data originate from a study of CD8 T cells in Susac syndrome. Sequencing of TCR beta drew on CD8+ and CD4+ T cells from blood. The multiple sclerosis controls consisted of treatment-naive patients with relapsing-remitting disease, either stable or active. The TEMRA cells underwent FACS enrichment, while the CD8+ and CD4+ T cells underwent negative isolation. V dropped 3 bases and J dropped 4 bases, with 13 bases sitting between them. CDR1 is MNHEY and CDR2 is SMNVEV in the germline V gene (reference sequence). This CDR3 is 15 amino acids long.

Input material: CD8+ T cells from PBMCs. The gene calls are TRBV27 and TRBJ2-1, with D possibly being TRBD2 (5 bases). The clonotype was recovered from a human donor with multiple sclerosis. The CDR3 coding sequence is TGTGCCAGCAGTTTGGTGGCTAGCACATACAATGAGCAGTTCTTC. Amino acid sequence: CASSLVASTYNEQFF.